This entry describes one TCR beta chain. Its specificity is unknown. The authors ran a second PCR of about 7 to 12 cycles using a sample-barcoded 5' primer and a J-beta primer mix. TCRdb reanalysed the 5' RACE reads using MiXCR and keeps one entry per CDR3 protein. This table has just under 900,000 distinct CDR3 sequences, roughly 26% appearing once. The data stem from a study of blood T cells in healthy people across ages. Overall study findings and caveats: Without sorted subsets, naive and antigen-experienced compartments could not be conclusively compared. Older age went with lower TCR beta diversity per million T cells, in a roughly linear way. Estimates drawn from one million T cells were deemed to understate diversity.

The CDR3 sequence is 15 residues long. Germline V gives CDR1 SGHRS, CDR2 YFSETQ. The chain combines TRBV5-1 with TRBJ2-5; 7 bases match TRBD1. The better agreement between TRBJ2-1 and the DNA end casts doubt on the J call. The sample consisted of blood. The receptor comes from a woman at least 80 years old in good health. The CDR3 DNA is TGCGCCAGCAGCTATGCCGGGACAGAAAAAGAGACCCAGTTCTTC. Its protein is CASSYAGTEKETQFF.